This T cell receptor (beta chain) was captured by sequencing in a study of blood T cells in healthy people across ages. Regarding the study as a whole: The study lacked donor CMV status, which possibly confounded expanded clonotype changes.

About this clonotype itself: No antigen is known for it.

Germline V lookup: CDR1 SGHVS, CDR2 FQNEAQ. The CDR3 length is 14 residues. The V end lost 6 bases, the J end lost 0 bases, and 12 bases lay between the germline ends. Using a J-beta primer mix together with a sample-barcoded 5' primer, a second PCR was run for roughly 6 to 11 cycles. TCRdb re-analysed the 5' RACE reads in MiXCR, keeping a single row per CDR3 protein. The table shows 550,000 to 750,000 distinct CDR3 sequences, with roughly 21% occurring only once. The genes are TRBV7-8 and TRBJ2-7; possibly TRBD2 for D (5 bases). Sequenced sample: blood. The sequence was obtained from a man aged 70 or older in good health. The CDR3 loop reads CASRTTGYSYEQYF. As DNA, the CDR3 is TGTGCCAGCAGGACGACGGGATACTCCTACGAGCAGTACTTC.